Listed below are T cell receptor beta chains from one sample, sequenced in a study of cytomegalovirus exposure and HLA in healthy donors. Libraries were prepared by immunoSEQ multiplex PCR; TCRdb keeps only in-frame clonotypes and omits some of them. The sample has 130,000 or so clones, just under 80% seen once. The source material was PBMCs. These receptor sequences come from a man aged 30 to 39 in good health and CMV-seronegative. CDR3s include the opening cysteine and the closing phenylalanine or tryptophan. Each record gives: J gene, clone size, D gene, V gene, CDR3 DNA, CDR3 protein. D genes are given only for firm matches. Expanded clones are given a class, and other clones once, few, many or no size at all.

>TRBJ2-5|.|TRBD1|TRBV5-6
TGTGCCAGCAGCCCCCGACAGGGGCGGAAGACCCAGTACTTC
CASSPRQGRKTQYF
>TRBJ2-7|.|TRBD2|TRBV28
TGTGCCAGCAGTGTACTAGCGGTCCCCTACGAGCAGTACTTC
CASSVLAVPYEQYF
>TRBJ2-1|.|TRBD2|TRBV7-6
TGTGCCAGCAGCTTACCTAGCGGCAATGAGCAGTTCTTC
CASSLPSGNEQFF
>TRBJ1-1|.|.|TRBV5-6
TGTGCCAGCAGCCCCGTCGACAGGCCCACTGAAGCTTTCTTT
CASSPVDRPTEAFF
>TRBJ2-3|few|.|TRBV21-1
TGTGCCAGCAGCAAAGAGGGGTGCCGCTACAGCACAGATACGCAGTATTTT
CASSKEGCRYSTDTQYF
>TRBJ1-1|.|TRBD1|TRBV18
TGTGCCAGCTCACCACCCCCAGGGGGCTACACTGAAGCTTTCTTT
CASSPPPGGYTEAFF
>TRBJ2-7|.|.|TRBV19
TGTGCCAGTAGTATAGACGGGACACCCTACGAGCAGTACTTC
CASSIDGTPYEQYF
>TRBJ1-3|.|.|TRBV19
TGTGCCAGTAGAATGAGGCTCAACTCTGGAAACACCATATATTTT
CASRMRLNSGNTIYF
>TRBJ1-5|few|.|TRBV5-5
TGTGCCAGCAGCTTGGCGCCCGGGGGAGGGGAACCCCAGCATTTT
CASSLAPGGGEPQHF
>TRBJ2-5|.|.|TRBV15
TGTGCCACCAGCAGAACAGACCTCCACGAGGAGACCCAGTACTTC
CATSRTDLHEETQYF
>TRBJ1-1|.|.|TRBV5-1
TGCGCCAGCAGCTTGGTAGCGGGAGCCACTGAAGCTTTCTTT
CASSLVAGATEAFF
>TRBJ1-1|few|.|TRBV29-1
TGCAGCGTTGAGTCACAGGGGAACACTGAAGCTTTCTTT
CSVESQGNTEAFF
>TRBJ2-7|.|TRBD2|TRBV19
TGTGCCAGTAGAACTAGCGGGAGTTCCTACGAGCAGTACTTC
CASRTSGSSYEQYF
>TRBJ1-2|.|TRBD1|TRBV6-5
TGTGCCAGCAGTTATCAACAGGGGGCGGGCTATGGCTACACCTTC
CASSYQQGAGYGYTF
>TRBJ2-7|.|.|TRBV2
TGTGCCAGCAGTGAAGCTACAAGAAACAACGAGCAGTACTTC
CASSEATRNNEQYF
>TRBJ2-3|.|.|TRBV7-2
TGTGCCAGCAGCCCGGATCACAGGGCAGATACGCAGTATTTT
CASSPDHRADTQYF
>TRBJ2-5|.|.|TRBV14
TGTGCCAGCAGCTCCCAGGCCCAAGAGACCCAGTACTTC
CASSSQAQETQYF
>TRBJ2-7|.|TRBD2|TRBV19
TGTGCCAGTAGTAACCTAGCGGGAGCCTCCGAGCAGTACTTC
CASSNLAGASEQYF
>TRBJ2-7|.|.|TRBV11-3
TGTGCCAGCAGCTTATCCGGGAGCTCCTACGAGCAGTACTTC
CASSLSGSSYEQYF
>TRBJ2-3|.|.|TRBV2
TGTGCCAGCATAAGCGACGGGGGAAGCACAGATACGCAGTATTTT
CASISDGGSTDTQYF
>TRBJ2-5|.|TRBD2|TRBV27
TGTGCCAGCAGTCTCCTGGGGGGGGACCAAGAGACCCAGTACTTC
CASSLLGGDQETQYF
>TRBJ2-1|.|.|TRBV4-1
TGCGCCAGCAGCCAAGATCCCAACGACGGACAGTATCTGTTCTTC
CASSQDPNDGQYLFF
>TRBJ1-2|.|.|TRBV7-2
TGTGCCAGCAGCTTAGTTCGGGGAGACTATGGCTACACCTTC
CASSLVRGDYGYTF
>TRBJ2-1|.|.|TRBV6-5
TGTGCCAGCAGAATTACAGTTTACAATGAGCAGTTCTTC
CASRITVYNEQFF
>TRBJ2-3|.|.|TRBV6-6
TGTGCCAGCAGTTACGTACTAGCATCAGATACGCAGTATTTT
CASSYVLASDTQYF
>TRBJ2-7|.|.|TRBV12-5
TGTGCTAGTGGCCCCCCCGGCAGGGTGACCTACGAGCAGTACTTC
CASGPPGRVTYEQYF
>TRBJ2-1|.|TRBD1|TRBV18
TGTGCCAGCTCACCGTCCGAGCTGGGACAGGGGTACAATGAGCAGTTCTTC
CASSPSELGQGYNEQFF
>TRBJ2-7|.|TRBD1|TRBV28
TGTGCCAGCAGTTTGGTGACAGGGGCCTACGAGCAGTACTTC
CASSLVTGAYEQYF
>TRBJ1-1|.|TRBD1|TRBV29-1
TGCAGCGTGGGACAGATGAACACTAAAGCTTTCTTT
CSVGQMNTKAFF
>TRBJ1-1|.|.|TRBV6-5
TGTGCCAGCAGTTACCTGCGCACGGGAAACACTGAAGCTTTCTTT
CASSYLRTGNTEAFF
>TRBJ2-3|.|TRBD2|TRBV28
TGTGCCATTGCGGGGGGCACAGATACGCAGTATTTT
CAIAGGTDTQYF
>TRBJ2-6|.|TRBD2|TRBV6-1
TGTGCCAGCAGTGATCCCCCCGGGGGGGCTGGGGCCAACGTCCTGACTTTC
CASSDPPGGAGANVLTF
>TRBJ1-2|.|.|TRBV7-9
TGTGCCAGCAGGGGTGGGGGGACCTATGGCTACACCTTC
CASRGGGTYGYTF
>TRBJ2-3|.|TRBD2|TRBV7-6
TGTGCCAGCACCCTGGGGGGGGGAAGCGATACGCAGTATTTT
CASTLGGGSDTQYF
>TRBJ2-7|.|TRBD2|TRBV13
TGTGCCAGCAGCTCCACTACTAGCGGGAGAACCTACGAGCAGTACTTC
CASSSTTSGRTYEQYF
>TRBJ1-5|.|.|TRBV27
TGTGCCAGCAGTCGAGGACAGAATCAGCCCCAGCATTTT
CASSRGQNQPQHF
>TRBJ2-1|.|TRBD2|TRBV5-4
TGTGCCAGCAGCCCCCATAGGGGCGGGGGTAACAATGAGCAGTTCTTC
CASSPHRGGGNNEQFF
>TRBJ2-7|.|.|TRBV6-6
TGTGCCAGCAGCGAGGGCCCGCCCTACGAGCAGTACTTC
CASSEGPPYEQYF
>TRBJ2-1|.|TRBD1|TRBV19
TGTGCCAGTAGGGGCGGACAGGGGACTTACAATGAGCAGTTCTTC
CASRGGQGTYNEQFF
>TRBJ1-2|.|.|TRBV7-9
TGTGCCAGCAAACTGACAGGTCGGGACTATGGCTACACCTTC
CASKLTGRDYGYTF
>TRBJ1-1|.|TRBD1|TRBV5-6
TGTGCCAGCAGCCCCGGACAGGGACGAACTGAAGCTTTCTTT
CASSPGQGRTEAFF
>TRBJ1-5|.|.|TRBV23-1
TGCGCCAGCAGTCAATCGCGAGTTCAGCCCCAGCATTTT
CASSQSRVQPQHF
>TRBJ2-6|.|.|TRBV13
TGTGCCAGCAGCTGGGGGGAGGAAGGGGCCAACGTCCTGACTTTC
CASSWGEEGANVLTF
>TRBJ1-1|.|.|TRBV15
TGTGCCACCAGCAGAGATCGTGACACTGAAGCTTTCTTT
CATSRDRDTEAFF
>TRBJ1-1|.|.|TRBV11-3
TGTGCCAGCAGCGACGGACAGATGAACACTGAAGCTTTCTTT
CASSDGQMNTEAFF
>TRBJ2-7|.|.|TRBV6-5
TGTGCCAGCAGTTTCAGGGGTTACGAGCAGTACTTC
CASSFRGYEQYF
>TRBJ2-3|.|.|TRBV10-3
TGTGCCATCAGTGGGCAGGGCACAGATACGCAGTATTTT
CAISGQGTDTQYF
>TRBJ1-2|.|TRBD1|TRBV4-3
TGCGCCAGCAGCCAGCTACAGGGGTCTGGCTACACCTTC
CASSQLQGSGYTF
>TRBJ1-1|.|TRBD1|TRBV19
TGTGCCAGTAGAATCTTACAGGGGTATCGCACTGAAGCTTTCTTT
CASRILQGYRTEAFF
>TRBJ2-2|.|.|TRBV11-3
TGTGCCAGCAGCTTAACTACGGGCGGGGAGCTGTTTTTT
CASSLTTGGELFF
>TRBJ1-5|.|.|TRBV5-1
TGCGCCAGCAAACCCTCCCCCGCGGGCAATCAGCCCCAGCATTTT
CASKPSPAGNQPQHF